These 26 T cell receptor beta chains were sequenced from one sample in a study of STAT3 mutations in large granular lymphocyte leukemia. The method was immunoSEQ multiplex PCR; TCRdb's version includes in-frame clones alone and lacks a portion of them. The sample contains 8,000 to 11,000 clones, nearly 90% of which appear only once. Antigen specificity for these receptors is unknown. Study outcomes and limitations: In T-cell large granular lymphocyte leukemia, about half of patients showed multiple immunodominant subclonotypes.

The sample taken for sequencing was peripheral blood mononuclear cells. The receptor source for this set is a man between 60 and 75 years old with T-cell large granular lymphocyte leukemia. Some clones in this sample may be carry-over from other donors' samples.

This clone showed up just once. J is TRBJ2-7 and V is TRBV7-8, with D uncertain. V was clipped by 6 bases and J by 1 base, with 13 bases between them. The CDR3 spans 14 residues. Per germline, CDR1 SGHVS and CDR2 FQNEAQ. In DNA form, the CDR3 reads TGTGCCAGCAGTTCCGAGTGGGCTTCCTACGAGCAGTACTTC. Encoded protein: CASSSEWASYEQYF. The variable domain in full, completed from reference TRBV7-8 and TRBJ2-7, reads GAGVSQSPRYKVAKRGQDVALRCDPISGHVSLFWYQQALGQGPEFLTYFQNEAQLDKSGLPSDRFFAERPEGSVSTLKIQRTQQEDSAVYLCASSSEWASYEQYFGPGTRLTVT.

The chain carries TRBV30 and TRBJ2-5; 11 nucleotides line up with TRBD2. In germline, CDR1 is GTSNPN, CDR2 SVGIG (reference sequence). The CDR3 is made up of 18 amino acids. V dropped 1 base and J dropped 4; count of bases not matched to a gene: 14. For the CDR3, the DNA is TGTGCCTGGAGTGCCCAGGGGACTAGCGGCTTCGTTGGAGAGACCCAGTACTTC. This encodes CAWSAQGTSGFVGETQYF. The whole variable domain, remainder taken from reference TRBV30 and TRBJ2-5, is SQTIHQWPATLVQPVGSPLSLECTVEGTSNPNLYWYRQAAGRGLQLLFYSVGIGQISSEVPQNLSASRPQDRQFILSSKKLLLSDSGFYLCAWSAQGTSGFVGETQYFGPGTRLLVL.

V gene TRBV27 combines with J gene TRBJ2-7; D may be TRBD1 (6 bases). Germline assignment: CDR1 MNHEY and CDR2 SMNVEV (reference sequence). There are 16 residues in the CDR3. Trimming removed 4 bases from V and 3 bases from J, with 19 bases in between. CDR3: CASSYRTAKTDYEQYF. The CDR3 coding sequence is TGTGCCAGCAGTTACCGGACAGCGAAGACCGACTACGAGCAGTACTTC.

This clone was counted once. One end of the junction varies from germline; a read error may be responsible. This chain links TRBV27 with TRBJ2-1; TRBD2 might be the D (6 bases). CDR3 length: 14 amino acids. CDR1 MNHEY and CDR2 SMNVEV come from the germline V gene (reference sequence). The CDR3 loop is CASSFLGSSDERFF. The CDR3 coding sequence is TGTGCCAGCAGTTTCCTCGGTTCTAGCGATGAGCGGTTCTTC.

Written as DNA, the CDR3 is TGTGCCAGCGAGGGGGGGAAGAACACCGGGGAGCTGTTTTTT. It encodes CASEGGKNTGELFF. This chain uses TRBV28 with TRBJ2-2; a weak D match, TRBD2 (7 bases). The CDR3 covers 14 residues. Deletions cut 8 bases from V and 1 base from J, with 11 bases between. Germline values: CDR1 MDHEN, CDR2 SYDVKM.

The rearrangement uses TRBV7-9 and TRBJ2-3; D not certain. There are 12 residues in the CDR3. The ends were cut back, 6 bases at V and 5 bases at J, with 9 bases in the middle. CDR1 SEHNR and CDR2 FQNEAQ come from the germline V gene (reference sequence). The CDR3 is CASRITGDTQYF. The CDR3, as DNA: TGTGCCAGCAGAATAACCGGAGATACGCAGTATTTT.

J is TRBJ2-5 and V is TRBV15, with 12 bases lining up with TRBD2. This CDR3 has 16 amino acids. The V gene's germline CDR1 is LNHNV and CDR2 YYDKDF (reference sequence). V shed 3 bases, J shed 2 bases, and the junction held 4 bases outside the gene matches. CDR3 residues: CATSSITSGGQETQYF. CDR3 in DNA: TGTGCCACCAGCAGTATCACTAGCGGGGGGCAAGAGACCCAGTACTTC.

This clone was observed once. V and J are TRBV25-1 and TRBJ2-7; weak D call: TRBD2 (6 bases). Germline V lookup: CDR1 MGHDK, CDR2 SYGVNS. The CDR3 is made up of 15 amino acids. V shed 1 base and J shed 7 bases, with 17 bases lying between them. CDR3 sequence reads: CASSESWGELREQYF. In nucleotides, the CDR3 is TGTGCCAGCAGTGAATCGTGGGGGGAGTTGAGGGAGCAGTACTTC.

V usage is TRBV7-3 and J usage is TRBJ2-1, with D unresolved. The CDR3 has 17 amino acids. Germline assignment: CDR1 SGHTA and CDR2 FQGTGA. V lost 0 bases and J lost 4, with 16 bases in between. The CDR3 region has the DNA TGTGCCAGCAGCTTAACCGCAGGACGGCTAAATTACAATGAGCAGTTCTTC. This sequence encodes CASSLTAGRLNYNEQFF.

This clone was seen more than once but under ten times. The chain combines TRBV11-2 with TRBJ2-7; no definite D call. The CDR3 covers 12 residues. The V gene lost 5 bases and the J gene lost 3 bases, with 8 bases spanning the gap. Per the germline V gene, CDR1 is SGHAT and CDR2 is FQNNGV. The CDR3 DNA sequence: TGTGCCAGCAGCCGTTGGAGCTACGAGCAGTACTTC. This sequence encodes CASSRWSYEQYF.

The sample holds one count of this clone. The chain joins TRBV7-3 to TRBJ2-5, with D perhaps TRBD1 (6 bases). Germline lookup yields CDR1 SGHTA and CDR2 FQGTGA. The CDR3 has 15 amino acids. The ends were cut back, 1 base at V and 5 bases at J, with 14 bases in the middle. This CDR3 is CASSLSGAQGETQYF. The CDR3 region has the DNA TGTGCCAGCAGCTTAAGTGGGGCCCAGGGGGAGACCCAGTACTTC.

CDR3 nucleotide sequence: TGTGCCAGCAGCTTGCCCGACAGCTATGGCTACACCTTC. Protein sequence: CASSLPDSYGYTF. This sequence joins TRBV5-4 and TRBJ1-2, with D maybe TRBD1 (5 bases). Germline V CDR1 and CDR2: SGHNT, YYREEE (reference sequence). This CDR3 has 13 residues. Trimming took off 1 base at V and 4 bases at J, with 8 bases between the two ends. The full variable domain, rest sourced from reference TRBV5-4 and TRBJ1-2, is ETGVTQSPTHLIKTRGQQVTLRCSSQSGHNTVSWYQQALGQGPQFIFQYYREEENGRGNFPPRFSGLQFPNYSSELNVNALELDDSALYLCASSLPDSYGYTFGSGTRLTVV.

The chain links TRBV25-1 to TRBJ1-1, with D possibly matching TRBD1 (5 bases). Germline values: CDR1 MGHDK, CDR2 SYGVNS. The CDR3 is 15 amino acids. V lost 3 bases and J lost 0, with 11 bases in between. For the CDR3, the DNA is TGTGCCAGCAGTGAGCAGGGTTCCCTGAACACTGAAGCTTTCTTT. It codes for CASSEQGSLNTEAFF.

CDR3 sequence: CASSELKGHRGEAFF. The CDR3 region has the DNA TGTGCCAGCAGTGAATTGAAGGGGCACAGGGGTGAAGCTTTCTTT. V and J are TRBV25-1 and TRBJ1-1, with 7 bases matching TRBD1. This CDR3 region has 15 residues. Germline assignment: CDR1 MGHDK and CDR2 SYGVNS. V shed 1 base, J shed 7 bases, and the junction held 9 bases outside the gene matches.

This chain connects TRBV14 to TRBJ2-1; unclear D gene. The germline CDR1 and CDR2 sequences are SGHDN and FVKESK. The CDR3 extends over 13 amino acids. The V end lost 0 bases, the J end lost 11 bases, and 11 bases lay between the germline ends. CDR3 amino acids: CASSQEWRHKQFF. The CDR3 nucleotides read TGTGCCAGCAGCCAAGAGTGGCGGCATAAGCAGTTCTTC. The full variable domain, rest sourced from reference TRBV14 and TRBJ2-1, is EAGVTQFPSHSVIEKGQTVTLRCDPISGHDNLYWYRRVMGKEIKFLLHFVKESKQDESGMPNNRFLAERTGGTYSTLKVQPAELEDSGVYFCASSQEWRHKQFFGPGTRLTVL.

The rearrangement links TRBV2 to TRBJ1-4; D not resolved. The V gene lost 4 bases and the J gene lost 10 bases, with 22 bases spanning the gap. The length of the CDR3 is 16 residues. The V gene's germline CDR1 is SNHLY and CDR2 FYNNEI. CDR3 in amino acids: CASSGYRALAPGKLFF. The CDR3 DNA follows: TGTGCCAGCAGTGGTTACAGAGCCCTCGCACCCGGAAAACTGTTTTTT.

The rearrangement uses TRBV19 and TRBJ2-4; possible D gene TRBD2, 5 bases. The CDR3 is 14 amino acids. Deletions cut 6 bases from V and 0 bases from J, with 9 bases between. Per the germline V gene, CDR1 is LNHDA and CDR2 is SQIVND (reference sequence). The CDR3 coding sequence is TGTGCCAGTAGCGGGATCCTAGCCAAAAACATTCAGTACTTC. It codes for CASSGILAKNIQYF.

In this sample, this clone turned up once. This chain links TRBV28 with TRBJ2-3, with D possibly being TRBD2 (5 bases). Germline V gives CDR1 MDHEN, CDR2 SYDVKM. The CDR3 sequence is 16 residues long. Trimming cost V 3 bases and J 6 bases, with 19 bases left between them. CDR3 region: CASSFLSIRLADTQYF. Written as DNA, the CDR3 is TGTGCCAGCAGTTTCTTGTCGATCCGGCTAGCTGATACGCAGTATTTT.

This clone has a single count. This chain uses TRBV25-1 with TRBJ2-7; 7 bases align to TRBD1. J lost 4 bases, V lost 5 bases, and 5 bases had no gene match. Per the germline V gene, CDR1 is MGHDK and CDR2 is SYGVNS. This CDR3 comprises 13 residues. The DNA of the CDR3 is TGTGCCAGCAGTAGGGGACAGACATACGAGCAGTACTTC. Translated, it gives CASSRGQTYEQYF.

This chain joins TRBV7-3 and TRBJ2-3; 8 bases are shared with TRBD2. Germline values: CDR1 SGHTA, CDR2 FQGTGA. The CDR3 extends over 16 amino acids. J was trimmed by 1 base and V by 4 bases; bases with no gene match: 7. The CDR3 region has the DNA TGTGCCAGCAGCTCCAGGCGGGAGGCTCGCACAGATACGCAGTATTTT. It specifies CASSSRREARTDTQYF.

The chain has TRBV5-1 and TRBJ2-1, with 9 bases matching TRBD1. The germline V gene has CDR1 SGHRS and CDR2 YFSETQ. The CDR3 is made up of 14 amino acids. V shed 0 bases, J shed 8 bases, and the junction held 3 bases outside the gene matches. CDR3 in DNA: TGCGCCAGCAGCTTGGCCACAGGGGGCGATGAGCAGTTCTTC. Amino acids: CASSLATGGDEQFF.

CDR3 protein: CASSEAAGRADTQYF. DNA of the CDR3: TGTGCCAGCAGTGAAGCTGCGGGGAGGGCAGATACGCAGTATTTT. The chain joins TRBV6-1 to TRBJ2-3; 7 bases map to TRBD2. The CDR3 covers 15 residues. Germline CDR1 and CDR2: MNHNS and SASEGT. V was clipped by 0 bases and J by 4 bases; unmatched bases: 4.

The genes are TRBV11-3 and TRBJ2-3; 11 nucleotides line up with TRBD2. J was trimmed by 1 base and V by 5 bases; bases with no gene match: 5. From germline, CDR1 is SGHNT and CDR2 YENEEA. CDR3 length: 16 amino acids. DNA for the CDR3: TGTGCCAGCAGCCACACTAGCGGGAGACGCACAGATACGCAGTATTTT. Translated: CASSHTSGRRTDTQYF.

This clone was seen once. The gene calls are TRBV10-3 and TRBJ1-3; no clear D. Germline assignment: CDR1 ENHRY and CDR2 SYGVKD. The CDR3 extends over 14 amino acids. Trimming stripped 8 bases from V and 7 bases from J, with 18 bases between. The DNA of the CDR3 is TGTGCCATCGGGAGTTTGACACAGACGAACACCATATATTTT. It is translated as CAIGSLTQTNTIYF.

This clone occurred once. This chain connects TRBV6-1 to TRBJ2-3, with D unclear. The germline V gene encodes CDR1 MNHNS and CDR2 SASEGT. The CDR3 is 12 amino acids. V lost 0 bases, J lost 6 bases, and 4 bases lay in between. The CDR3 sequence: CASSEAGDTQYF. The CDR3 nucleotides read TGTGCCAGCAGTGAAGCGGGGGATACGCAGTATTTT.

The genes are TRBV25-1 and TRBJ2-1; D call uncertain. V gave up 1 base and J gave up 4 bases, with 8 bases separating them. This CDR3 is built from 14 residues. From germline, CDR1 is MGHDK and CDR2 SYGVNS. CDR3 in amino acids: CASSESGSYNEQFF. For the CDR3, the DNA is TGTGCCAGCAGTGAATCCGGGTCTTACAATGAGCAGTTCTTC.